Described below is a single T cell receptor (beta chain) sequence and its context. Its antigen is not identified. One end of the junction varies from germline; a read error may be responsible. The data were obtained in a study of T cell responses to AZD1222 COVID-19 vaccine. TCRdb keeps only in-frame clones here, not all; method: immunoSEQ multiplex PCR. The data show more than 70,000 clones, roughly 84% seen once. Whole-study results and caveats: A reported finding is that nearly half of spike-specific TCRs target unmutated variant regions.

The material sequenced was peripheral blood, taken on day 0 of AZD1222 vaccination. The receptor's source is an adult in good health.

The CDR3 region is CSVRVFQGADPF. The CDR3 nucleotides read TGCAGCGTTCGGGTTTTTCAGGGGGCCGACCCCTTC. V is TRBV29-1 and J is TRBJ1-2; 8 nucleotides match TRBD1. Looked up from germline, CDR1 is SQVTM and CDR2 is ANQGSEA. The CDR3 extends over 12 amino acids.